This record concerns one TCR beta chain sequence. Its antigen is not identified. One end of the junction is discordant with germline, which a read error may explain. Alongside a J-beta primer mix, a sample-barcoded 5' primer served in a second PCR lasting roughly 6 to 12 cycles. Each CDR3 protein gets one entry after TCRdb re-called the 5' RACE reads with MiXCR. In the table there are fewer than 2 million distinct CDR3 sequences, 30% to 40% of which are singletons. This CDR3 is 13 amino acids long. The V gene's germline CDR1 is SGHAT and CDR2 FQNNGV. The data were taken from a study of blood T cells in healthy people across ages. Study details: For every two T cells, template switching captured about one barcoded beta molecule. Regarding the study as a whole: In these data, TCR beta diversity tracked strongly with naive T cell percentage.

Sequencing was done on a sample of blood. This sequence was found in a human donor in good health. J is TRBJ2-3 and V is TRBV11-2, with D uncertain. The CDR3 protein is CVSSLFPVDTQYF. CDR3 nucleotides: TGTGTCAGCAGCTTATTCCCCGTCGATACGCAGTATTTT.